Listed below are T cell receptor beta chains from one sample, sequenced in a study of neurological immune-mediated disorders. Via MiXCR, TCRdb re-called the 5' RACE reads, giving one row per CDR3 protein. The sample has 30,000 to 45,000 distinct CDR3 sequences; 4.8% are singletons. The sequencing input was CD4+ T cells from blood. The receptor source for this set is a man between 18 and 29 years old in good health. The CDR3 runs from the conserved cysteine through the conserved F or W. D genes are given only for firm matches. Clone size is given as once, few, many or a size class.

D | J | V | length | size | DNA | CDR3
NA | TRBJ1-2 | TRBV30 | 15 | many | TGTGCCTGGAGCGGCCGGGGATATACTAACTATGGCTACACCTTC | CAWSGRGYTNYGYTF
NA | TRBJ1-5 | TRBV20-1 | 13 | many | TGCAGTGCCCGGTGGGGGAGCAATCAGCCCCAGCATTTT | CSARWGSNQPQHF
NA | TRBJ2-7 | TRBV5-6 | 15 | many | TGTGCCAGCAGCTTGGACATCTTGAGCTCCTACGAGCAGTACTTC | CASSLDILSSYEQYF
NA | TRBJ1-1 | TRBV7-2 | 13 | many | TGTGCCAGCAGCTTAGATTGGGACGCTGAAGCTTTCTTT | CASSLDWDAEAFF
NA | TRBJ1-2 | TRBV29-1 | 16 | many | TGCAGCGTCGCCCTTGACAGACGGATACGTGGATATGGCTACACCTTC | CSVALDRRIRGYGYTF
NA | TRBJ2-5 | TRBV29-1 | 12 | many | TGCAGCGTTGAATTCCACCAAGAGACCCAGTACTTC | CSVEFHQETQYF
TRBD1 | TRBJ2-2 | TRBV7-2 | 15 | many | TGTGCCAGCAGCCTAGGGACAGGGAGAACCGGGGAGCTGTTTTTT | CASSLGTGRTGELFF
TRBD1 | TRBJ2-3 | TRBV27 | 14 | many | TGTGCCAGCAAGCGGACAGGCGACACAGATACGCAGTATTTT | CASKRTGDTDTQYF
NA | TRBJ2-7 | TRBV5-1 | 12 | many | TGCGCCAGCAGCTTAGGACAGTACGAGCAGTACTTC | CASSLGQYEQYF
TRBD1 | TRBJ1-3 | TRBV7-8 | 17 | many | TGTGCCAGCAGCTTAGCGCTCGGCAGGGGGGAACGAAACACCATATATTTT | CASSLALGRGERNTIYF
NA | TRBJ2-2 | TRBV7-6 | 14 | few | TGTGCCAGCAGCTTAACCGGGGACACCGGGGAGCTGTTTTTT | CASSLTGDTGELFF
NA | TRBJ2-2 | TRBV5-1 | 17 | many | TGCGCCAGCAGCTACCACTCGACAGCAACGAACACCGGGGAGCTGTTTTTT | CASSYHSTATNTGELFF
NA | TRBJ2-2 | TRBV6-1 | 14 | many | TGTGCCAGCAGTGAAGTCGGGGCCACCGGGGAGCTGTTTTTT | CASSEVGATGELFF
NA | TRBJ2-2 | TRBV6-6 | 16 | many | TGTGCCAGCAGTTACTGGTTGACGGGTGGGGTCGGGGAGCTGTTTTTT | CASSYWLTGGVGELFF
TRBD2 | TRBJ2-5 | TRBV6-6 | 15 | many | TGTGCCAGCTCCGTGCCGGGGGGAGGGCAAGAGACCCAGTACTTC | CASSVPGGGQETQYF